The 32 T cell receptor beta chains listed next were all sequenced from one sample in a study of tissue T cells after allogeneic stem cell transplantation. Sequencing used immunoSEQ multiplex PCR; TCRdb keeps in-frame clones, though not all of them. This table has fewer than 30,000 clones, around 67% appearing once. Here the sequenced sample was tissue from the ileum, taken at autopsy. These receptors originate from a female donor at least 60 years old with lung cancer.

The rearrangement joins TRBV27 to TRBJ2-7; D tentatively fits TRBD1 or TRBD2 (5 bases each). The CDR3 totals 13 residues. Trimming took off 5 bases at V and 3 bases at J, with 11 bases between the two ends. Germline V gene sequence: CDR1 MNHEY, CDR2 SMNVEV (reference sequence). CDR3 region: CASSGDGFYEQYF. Written as DNA, the CDR3 is TGTGCCAGCAGTGGGGACGGGTTCTACGAGCAGTACTTC.

The gene calls are TRBV19 and TRBJ1-2; no firm D call. V dropped 4 bases and J dropped 8 bases, with 8 bases sitting between them. The germline CDR1 and CDR2 sequences are LNHDA and SQIVND (reference sequence). This CDR3 is built from 11 residues. The CDR3 protein is CASSTPLGYTF. The DNA for the CDR3 is TGTGCCAGTAGTACGCCCTTAGGCTACACCTTC. The full variable domain, rest sourced from reference TRBV19 and TRBJ1-2, is DGGITQSPKYLFRKEGQNVTLSCEQNLNHDAMYWYRQDPGQGLRLIYYSQIVNDFQKGDIAEGYSVSREKKESFPLTVTSAQKNPTAFYLCASSTPLGYTFGSGTRLTVV.

The J gene is TRBJ1-1, the V gene TRBV5-6; maybe TRBD1 (6 bases). V lost 2 bases and J 5 bases, leaving 28 bases between the germline ends. Looked up from germline, CDR1 is SGHDT and CDR2 is YYEEEE. The CDR3 is made up of 19 amino acids. CDR3 in amino acids: CASSLGGPSFQQGGTEAFF. The CDR3, as DNA: TGTGCCAGCAGCTTAGGCGGCCCTAGTTTTCAACAGGGTGGTACTGAAGCTTTCTTT.

This chain uses TRBV7-3 with TRBJ2-1; D unresolved. The germline V and J ends were trimmed by 5 bases and 7 bases, with 15 bases remaining between them. Per germline, CDR1 SGHTA and CDR2 FQGTGA. This CDR3 region has 14 residues. This CDR3 reads CASSASHTSNEQFF. The CDR3 DNA follows: TGTGCCAGCAGCGCTTCCCATACTTCTAATGAGCAGTTCTTC.

This sequence joins TRBV7-2 and TRBJ2-5; D is unclear. The germline V gene encodes CDR1 SGHTA and CDR2 FQGNSA. CDR3 length: 15 amino acids. V gave up 0 bases and J gave up 5 bases, with 13 bases separating them. CDR3 nucleotide sequence: TGTGCCAGCAGCTTAGCGCATGGTCCCGCGGAGACCCAGTACTTC. Its protein is CASSLAHGPAETQYF. Based on the CDR3 plus reference TRBV7-2 and TRBJ2-5, the full variable domain is GAGVSQSPSNKVTEKGKDVELRCDPISGHTALYWYRQSLGQGLEFLIYFQGNSAPDKSGLPSDRFSAERTGGSVSTLTIQRTQQEDSAVYLCASSLAHGPAETQYFGPGTRLLVL.

This chain joins TRBV19 and TRBJ1-5; D gene ambiguous. V was shortened by 3 bases and J by 7 bases, with 7 bases between the two germline ends. CDR3 length equals 12 residues. The germline gives CDR1 LNHDA, CDR2 SQIVND (reference sequence). CDR3 nucleotide sequence: TGTGCCAGTAGTATGGGTGAACAGCCCCAGCATTTT. It yields the protein CASSMGEQPQHF.

By share of the sample, this clone is medium-sized. The gene calls are TRBV28 and TRBJ2-7, with TRBD1 matching over 8 bases. From germline, CDR1 is MDHEN and CDR2 SYDVKM. V trimming: 5 bases; J trimming: 5 bases; junction bases outside the gene matches: 8. The CDR3 spans 14 residues. For the CDR3, the DNA is TGTGCCAGCAGTGTCCCCGGGACAGGTAACGAGCAGTACTTC. Translation: CASSVPGTGNEQYF.

This sequence joins TRBV15 and TRBJ1-4, with D possibly being TRBD1 (5 bases). Germline CDR1 reads LNHNV; CDR2 reads YYDKDF (reference sequence). The CDR3 is 14 residues long. V dropped 5 bases and J dropped 5 bases, with 12 bases sitting between them. The DNA of the CDR3 is TGTGCCACCAGCCTTCAGGGTTCCAATGAAAAACTGTTTTTT. It is translated as CATSLQGSNEKLFF.

The chain joins TRBV4-1 to TRBJ1-5; TRBD1 might be the D (6 bases). Deletions cut 1 base from V and 7 bases from J, with 14 bases between. Germline values: CDR1 MGHRA, CDR2 YSYEKL. The CDR3 runs 15 residues. The CDR3 DNA follows: TGCGCCAGCAGCCAAGTACGGGGGGCGAACCAGCCCCAGCATTTT. It specifies CASSQVRGANQPQHF.

This clone was recorded a few times. The chain recombines TRBV11-3 with TRBJ2-1; 12 bases match TRBD2. Losses at the gene ends were 4 bases for V and 9 bases for J; bases not matched to a gene: 10. The CDR3 consists of 16 residues. Germline V gene lookup returns CDR1 SGHNT and CDR2 YENEEA. Here the CDR3 DNA reads TGTGCCAGCAGCTCTCGACTAGCGGGAGTTCGGGGTGAGCAGTTCTTC. This gives the protein CASSSRLAGVRGEQFF. Combining the CDR3 with reference TRBV11-3 and TRBJ2-1 gives the whole variable domain EAGVVQSPRYKIIEKKQPVAFWCNPISGHNTLYWYLQNLGQGPELLIRYENEEAVDDSQLPKDRFSAERLKGVDSTLKIQPAELGDSAVYLCASSSRLAGVRGEQFFGPGTRLTVL.

This chain connects TRBV9 to TRBJ2-7; possibly TRBD1 for D (6 bases). CDR3 length: 15 amino acids. Germline values: CDR1 SGDLS, CDR2 YYNGEE. Trimming left V 0 bases short and J 5 bases short, with 15 bases between. In DNA form, the CDR3 reads TGTGCCAGCAGCGTAGGACAAACAGGGAGCCACGAGCAGTACTTC. Its translation is CASSVGQTGSHEQYF.

The CDR3, as DNA: TGTGCCAGCAGGCTAACGACTAGCGGGACTTCAGATACGCAGTATTTT. Translation gives CASRLTTSGTSDTQYF. V is TRBV6-6 and J is TRBJ2-3; 11 bases agree with TRBD2. This CDR3 has 16 amino acids. Germline V CDR1 and CDR2: MNHNY, SVGAGI (reference sequence). With 6 bases clipped from V and 4 bases from J, the junction kept 9 bases outside the gene matches.

This clone was seen more than once but under ten times. The genes are TRBV3-1 (or the pseudogene TRBV3-2) and TRBJ2-7; D possibly corresponds to TRBD2 (5 bases). Deletions cut 3 bases from V and 6 bases from J, with 18 bases between. CDR1 is LGHDT and CDR2 is YNNKEL in the germline V gene (reference sequence). The CDR3 has 15 amino acids. Here the CDR3 DNA reads TGTGCCAGCAGCCAGGAGAGAGTTAGAGGGCTCGAGCAGTACTTC. This sequence encodes CASSQERVRGLEQYF.

V is TRBV9 and J is TRBJ2-1, with 10 bases that match TRBD2. Germline values: CDR1 SGDLS, CDR2 YYNGEE. CDR3 size: 15 residues. Unmatched junction bases numbered 5, after V lost 4 bases and J lost 4 bases. The CDR3: CASSRSGGSYNEQFF. CDR3 nucleotide sequence: TGTGCCAGCAGCCGTAGCGGGGGGTCGTACAATGAGCAGTTCTTC. Together with reference TRBV9 and TRBJ2-1, the CDR3 gives the full variable domain: DSGVTQTPKHLITATGQRVTLRCSPRSGDLSVYWYQQSLDQGLQFLIQYYNGEERAKGNILERFSAQQFPDLHSELNLSSLELGDSALYFCASSRSGGSYNEQFFGPGTRLTVL.

This sequence joins TRBV10-2 and TRBJ2-7; D possibly corresponds to TRBD1 (5 bases). The CDR3 has 15 residues. V dropped 6 bases and J dropped 0 bases, with 15 bases sitting between them. Germline V gene sequence: CDR1 WSHSY, CDR2 SAAADI. The CDR3 protein is CASRDQGFGSYEQYF. In nucleotides, the CDR3 is TGCGCCAGCAGAGACCAGGGTTTCGGCTCCTACGAGCAGTACTTC.

The CDR3 protein is CASSQGQANQPQHF. The CDR3 region has the DNA TGCGCCAGCAGCCAGGGACAGGCGAATCAGCCCCAGCATTTT. The chain uses TRBV4-1 and TRBJ1-5, with 8 positions matching TRBD1. The trim removed 3 bases at V and 4 bases at J, leaving 2 bases unmatched. This CDR3 contains 14 residues. Germline V CDR1 and CDR2: MGHRA, YSYEKL.

The gene calls are TRBV30 and TRBJ1-5; D not resolved. This CDR3 contains 13 residues. In germline, CDR1 is GTSNPN, CDR2 SVGIG (reference sequence). Trimming removed 0 bases at V and 0 bases at J, with 3 bases between. This CDR3 is CAWSVGSNQPQHF. The CDR3 bases are TGTGCCTGGAGTGTGGGTAGCAATCAGCCCCAGCATTTT.

V usage is TRBV2 and J usage is TRBJ1-4; the D is unclear. CDR3 length: 13 residues. Trimming took 6 bases from V and 7 from J, leaving 12 bases between them. Per germline, CDR1 SNHLY and CDR2 FYNNEI. The CDR3 protein is CASRNNLGEKLFF. Here the CDR3 DNA reads TGTGCCAGCAGAAACAATTTGGGTGAAAAACTGTTTTTT.

The chain employs TRBV29-1 and TRBJ2-5, with 7 bases that match TRBD1. The CDR3 length is 14 residues. With 1 base clipped from V and 6 bases from J, the junction kept 8 bases outside the gene matches. Germline CDR1 is SQVTM and CDR2 is ANQGSEA. CDR3 sequence: CSVEGQGYGKTQYF. CDR3 nucleotide sequence: TGCAGCGTTGAAGGACAGGGATACGGAAAGACCCAGTACTTC.

V is TRBV5-6 and J is TRBJ2-7, with D possibly being TRBD1 (5 bases). The CDR3 consists of 14 residues. The ends were cut back, 5 bases at V and 2 bases at J, with 14 bases in the middle. Germline lookup yields CDR1 SGHDT and CDR2 YYEEEE. The CDR3 coding sequence is TGTGCCAGCAGATTTCAGGGTATACCCTACGAGCAGTACTTC. Amino acids: CASRFQGIPYEQYF.

V usage is TRBV29-1 and J usage is TRBJ1-4; no clear D gene. This CDR3 is 11 amino acids long. Germline CDR1 and CDR2: SQVTM and ANQGSEA. Trimming pared 7 bases from V and 5 bases from J, leaving 8 bases between. Here the CDR3 DNA reads TGCAGCGGGCTGGGAAATGAAAAACTGTTTTTT. Encoded protein: CSGLGNEKLFF.

The chain carries TRBV11-3 and TRBJ2-5; the D gene is possibly TRBD1 (6 bases). This CDR3 region has 13 residues. V was trimmed by 5 bases and J by 7 bases, leaving 14 bases between them. Looked up from germline, CDR1 is SGHNT and CDR2 is YENEEA. CDR3: CASSKNSRGTQYF. In nucleotides, the CDR3 is TGTGCCAGCAGCAAAAACAGCAGGGGGACCCAGTACTTC. Together with reference TRBV11-3 and TRBJ2-5, the CDR3 gives the full variable domain: EAGVVQSPRYKIIEKKQPVAFWCNPISGHNTLYWYLQNLGQGPELLIRYENEEAVDDSQLPKDRFSAERLKGVDSTLKIQPAELGDSAVYLCASSKNSRGTQYFGPGTRLLVL.

The chain has TRBV5-4 and TRBJ1-6, with no clear D. The CDR3 has 16 amino acids. V gave up 0 bases and J gave up 0 bases, with 7 bases separating them. Germline CDR1 reads SGHNT; CDR2 reads YYREEE (reference sequence). CDR3 sequence: CASSLDASSYNSPLHF. The CDR3 DNA sequence: TGTGCCAGCAGCTTGGATGCTAGCTCCTATAATTCACCCCTCCACTTT. The variable domain in full, completed from reference TRBV5-4 and TRBJ1-6, reads ETGVTQSPTHLIKTRGQQVTLRCSSQSGHNTVSWYQQALGQGPQFIFQYYREEENGRGNFPPRFSGLQFPNYSSELNVNALELDDSALYLCASSLDASSYNSPLHFGNGTRLTVT.

The CDR3 protein is CASSFASADTQYF. The CDR3 DNA is TGTGCCAGCAGCTTTGCCAGCGCAGATACGCAGTATTTT. This chain joins TRBV11-3 and TRBJ2-3, with D unresolved. V shed 3 bases and J shed 4 bases, with 8 bases lying between them. CDR1 SGHNT and CDR2 YENEEA come from the germline V gene. CDR3 length: 13 residues.

This clone was counted a single time. J is TRBJ2-2 and V is TRBV19; D call uncertain. V was cut by 6 bases and J by 6 bases, with 8 bases left in between. Germline CDR1 LNHDA, CDR2 SQIVND (reference sequence). This CDR3 region has 12 residues. CDR3 sequence (DNA): TGTGCCAGTAGGCAGGCCCCCGGGGAGCTGTTTTTT. It encodes CASRQAPGELFF.

This chain connects TRBV28 to TRBJ2-1; D remains unclear. The CDR3 totals 16 residues. Germline V CDR1 and CDR2: MDHEN, SYDVKM. V was clipped by 1 base and J by 2 bases, with 12 bases between them. The CDR3 DNA reads TGTGCCAGCAGTTTATTGTCCCGGATCACCTACAATGAGCAGTTCTTC. This gives the protein CASSLLSRITYNEQFF.

The V and J genes are TRBV7-9 and TRBJ2-3; tentative D call: TRBD2 (6 bases). The CDR3 is 15 amino acids. Germline loops: CDR1 SEHNR, CDR2 FQNEAQ (reference sequence). The ends were cut back, 7 bases at V and 4 bases at J, with 18 bases in the middle. The CDR3 DNA follows: TGTGCCAGCACCCTCGGGGGTGCCGGGTCAGATACGCAGTATTTT. Translation gives CASTLGGAGSDTQYF.

The genes are TRBV4-2 and TRBJ1-1; no firm D call. Germline values: CDR1 LGHNA, CDR2 YNFKEQ. The CDR3 has 13 amino acids. V lost 4 bases and J 3 bases, leaving 9 bases between the germline ends. The CDR3 loop is CASSRDGDTEAFF. CDR3 coding DNA: TGTGCCAGCAGCCGAGACGGGGACACTGAAGCTTTCTTT.

The chain uses TRBV28 and TRBJ2-7, with 13 bases matching TRBD2. The CDR3 spans 15 residues. After removal of 6 bases from V and 3 bases from J, the junction contained 5 bases not matched to a gene. The germline V gene has CDR1 MDHEN and CDR2 SYDVKM. The CDR3: CASRSGTSGNYEQYF. DNA for the CDR3: TGTGCCAGCAGATCAGGGACTAGCGGGAACTACGAGCAGTACTTC. Looking up the rest from reference TRBV28 and TRBJ2-7 gives the full variable domain: DVKVTQSSRYLVKRTGEKVFLECVQDMDHENMFWYRQDPGLGLRLIYFSYDVKMKEKGDIPEGYSVSREKKERFSLILESASTNQTSMYLCASRSGTSGNYEQYFGPGTRLTVT.

V is TRBV7-3 and J is TRBJ2-1; unclear D gene. The ends were cut back, 2 bases at V and 4 bases at J, with 9 bases in the middle. The germline gives CDR1 SGHTA, CDR2 FQGTGA. The CDR3 length is 14 residues. CDR3 amino acids: CASSLGKSYNEQFF. The CDR3, as DNA: TGTGCCAGCAGCTTAGGCAAATCGTACAATGAGCAGTTCTTC. The whole variable domain, filled in from reference TRBV7-3 and TRBJ2-1, reads GAGVSQTPSNKVTEKGKYVELRCDPISGHTALYWYRQSLGQGPEFLIYFQGTGAADDSGLPNDRFFAVRPEGSVSTLKIQRTERGDSAVYLCASSLGKSYNEQFFGPGTRLTVL.

The chain is built from TRBV29-1 and TRBJ2-5; D could derive from TRBD1 or TRBD2 (6 bases each). V was clipped by 3 bases and J by 5 bases, with 13 bases between them. This CDR3 has 13 amino acids. The germline V gene encodes CDR1 SQVTM and CDR2 ANQGSEA. In nucleotides, the CDR3 is TGCAGCGTTGATACGGGGGCACGGGAGACCCAGTACTTC. Protein: CSVDTGARETQYF.

The chain couples TRBV5-6 to TRBJ2-5, with 9 bases lining up with TRBD1. The CDR3 covers 16 residues. The junction had 8 bases not matched to a gene; V was cut back by 2 bases and J by 3 bases. The germline gives CDR1 SGHDT, CDR2 YYEEEE. DNA for the CDR3: TGTGCCAGCAGCTTCCGCGGGACAGGGTTTGAAGAGACCCAGTACTTC. Translation: CASSFRGTGFEETQYF.